This T cell receptor (beta chain) comes out of a study of blood T cell repertoires in COVID-19. Germline V gene sequence: CDR1 SNHLY, CDR2 FYNNEI. The CDR3 is made up of 14 amino acids. Trimming took 8 bases from V and 0 from J, leaving 11 bases between them. Data came from immunoSEQ multiplex PCR; TCRdb stores just in-frame clones and leaves some out. Found here are roughly 250,000 clones, roughly 90% of them singletons; the top ten hold 2.3%. The sequence came from a woman in her forties with acute COVID-19. The chain carries TRBV2 and TRBJ1-5, with D perhaps TRBD1 (6 bases). Sequencing was performed on PBMCs or T cells enriched from blood (not recorded which). The CDR3 sequence: CASQRGYSNQPQHF. CDR3 sequence (DNA): TGTGCCAGCCAGAGGGGGTATAGCAATCAGCCCCAGCATTTT.